The subject of this entry is one T cell receptor beta chain. The antigen it binds to is not known. No base quality values were provided; no much bigger clone lies one nucleotide off. The sample belongs to a study of T cell changes during pregnancy in multiple sclerosis (dated by TCRdb to about 2019). Looking at the study overall: Changes in the T cell repertoire over the course of pregnancy were examined in this study in women with multiple sclerosis.

The protocol used for the library was the immunoSEQ multiplex PCR assay. Entries here come from immuneACCESS through TCRdb and include only in-frame sequences with V and J called. Some clones fail to appear in such tables; in the studies checked, an unresolved V gene covers under half of the shortfall, and the cause of the remainder is unknown. This sample holds about 75,000 clones; roughly 90% were observed only once. Of the sample, more than 0.8% is held by the ten largest clones. Via the germline V gene (reference sequence), CDR1 is SEHNR and CDR2 FQNEAQ. Relative to germline, V is missing 7 bases and J is missing 6 bases, with 9 bases of the junction outside any gene match. From the cysteine up to the phenylalanine, the CDR3 has a length of 15 residues. The read is trimmed to its CDR3 DNA, 45 bases read in frame from base 1.

This receptor chain uses TRBV7-9 and TRBJ2-1, and 10 junctional nucleotides match TRBD1. This clonotype originated in a female donor in good health, enrolled as a control in a pregnancy study. Sequencing used peripheral blood, obtained in the first trimester of pregnancy. The CDR3 protein sequence reads: CASTDPGQGVNEQFF. The nucleotide sequence reads TGTGCCAGCACTGACCCAGGACAGGGGGTCAATGAGCAGTTCTTC.